What follows are 4 T cell receptor beta chains derived from one specimen sequenced in a study of memory CD4+ T cells and cytomegalovirus serostatus. The sort gate was single viable CD3+CD4+CD8-CD45RO+ cells for memory CD4+ T cells. Clones were read by immunoSEQ multiplex PCR, and TCRdb kept only the in-frame ones, dropping some. Seen here are approximately 47,000 clones, over 75% observed once, and the top ten hold less than 0.85%. The sample taken for sequencing was memory CD4+ T cells from blood. The receptors were sampled from an adult in good health and CMV-seronegative.

The chain employs TRBV30 and TRBJ2-3; 7 positions agree with TRBD2. With 0 bases clipped from V and 2 bases from J, the junction kept 2 bases outside the gene matches. Germline CDR1 reads GTSNPN; CDR2 reads SVGIG (reference sequence). This CDR3 contains 14 residues. The CDR3 nucleotides read TGTGCCTGGAGTGTACTAGCGTTCACAGATACGCAGTATTTT. As protein: CAWSVLAFTDTQYF. The variable domain in full, with the rest retrieved from reference TRBV30 and TRBJ2-3, is SQTIHQWPATLVQPVGSPLSLECTVEGTSNPNLYWYRQAAGRGLQLLFYSVGIGQISSEVPQNLSASRPQDRQFILSSKKLLLSDSGFYLCAWSVLAFTDTQYFGPGTRLTVL.

This CDR3 is CASSLASVGTKNIQYF. In DNA form, the CDR3 reads TGTGCCAGCAGCCTCGCTAGCGTAGGAACCAAAAACATTCAGTACTTC. The chain uses TRBV11-2 and TRBJ2-4, with D possibly being TRBD2 (6 bases). The V gene's germline CDR1 is SGHAT and CDR2 FQNNGV. This CDR3 region has 16 residues. Trimming pared 5 bases from V and 2 bases from J, leaving 16 bases between.

This chain links TRBV5-4 with TRBJ1-3, with D hard to call. Germline CDR1 SGHNT, CDR2 YYREEE (reference sequence). This CDR3 contains 16 residues. The ends were cut back, 0 bases at V and 3 bases at J, with 13 bases in the middle. The CDR3, as DNA: TGTGCCAGCAGCTTGGGTGAGGACGCTTATGGAAACACCATATATTTT. Its translation: CASSLGEDAYGNTIYF.

This clone is labeled as medium-sized (0.01 to 0.1%). The V gene is TRBV11-2, the J gene TRBJ2-7; the D is unclear. The V end lost 1 base, the J end lost 4 bases, and 8 bases lay between the germline ends. CDR1 and CDR2 from the germline V gene are SGHAT and FQNNGV. The CDR3 is 13 residues long. The DNA of the CDR3 is TGTGCCAGCAGCTTAGTCTTAGGTTACGAGCAGTACTTC. This sequence encodes CASSLVLGYEQYF.